These T cell receptor beta chains were read from a single sample in a study of OX40 agonist ivuxolimab in advanced cancers. Only in-frame clones appear in the TCRdb table, and some are missing; sequencing was by immunoSEQ multiplex PCR. This sample yields around 67,000 clones, of which around 84% are seen a single time; roughly 8% belongs to the top ten. The specimen was CD4+ or CD8+ T cells sorted from blood, collected in a trial of the OX40 agonist ivuxolimab. The source is an adult with an advanced solid tumor such as melanoma, head and neck, liver or kidney cancer. Both conserved end residues are part of each CDR3. The D gene is left open where the match is weak. Not every row has a clone size; where given, it reads once, few, many or a size class.

>TRBV30|-|TRBD1|TRBJ1-2
CAWSLDRGSYGYTF
TGTGCCTGGAGTTTGGACAGGGGCTCCTATGGCTACACCTTC
>TRBV11-3|-|TRBD2|TRBJ2-3
CASSLDSSGREDTQYF
TGTGCCAGCAGCTTAGATAGTAGCGGGAGAGAAGATACGCAGTATTTT
>TRBV19|-|-|TRBJ2-7
CASSIKALVSYEQYF
TGTGCCAGTAGTATAAAGGCCCTAGTATCCTACGAGCAGTACTTC
>TRBV7-2|-|-|TRBJ2-1
CASSLGILADEQFF
TGTGCCAGCAGCTTAGGGATCCTGGCCGATGAGCAGTTCTTC
>TRBV7-2|-|-|TRBJ2-5
CASSLETGTETQYF
TGTGCCAGCAGCTTGGAGACGGGGACGGAGACCCAGTACTTC
>TRBV9|-|-|TRBJ2-1
CASSVGGSYNEQFF
TGTGCCAGCAGCGTAGGTGGTTCCTACAATGAGCAGTTCTTC
>TRBV7-2|-|-|TRBJ2-7
CASSYPGSYYEQYF
TGTGCCAGCAGCTACCCGGGATCATACTACGAGCAGTACTTC
>TRBV6-5|-|-|TRBJ1-5
CASSYGERGVDQPQHF
TGTGCCAGCAGTTACGGGGAGAGGGGTGTAGATCAGCCCCAGCATTTT
>TRBV7-2|-|-|TRBJ1-1
CASSLDYANTEAFF
TGTGCCAGCAGCTTAGATTACGCGAACACTGAAGCTTTCTTT
>TRBV9|-|-|TRBJ1-3
CASSVAISAALYF
TGTGCCAGCAGCGTAGCTATCTCCGCCGCCCTTTATTTT
>TRBV7-7|-|-|TRBJ2-3
CASSLGGVITDTQYF
TGTGCCAGCAGCTTAGGTGGGGTTATCACAGATACGCAGTATTTT
>TRBV7-9|-|-|TRBJ2-3
CASNPGQQTDTQYF
TGTGCCAGCAACCCCGGACAGCAGACAGATACGCAGTATTTT
>TRBV5-1|-|-|TRBJ2-7
CASSPGGTPAYEQYF
TGCGCCAGCAGCCCCGGCGGTACCCCGGCCTACGAGCAGTACTTC
>TRBV4-2|-|TRBD2|TRBJ2-1
CAAGLAEPLFYNEQFF
TGTGCCGCAGGACTAGCGGAACCCCTCTTCTACAATGAGCAGTTCTTC
>TRBV5-4|-|-|TRBJ2-3
CASSSSRATDTQYF
TGTGCCAGCAGCTCCTCGCGCGCCACAGATACGCAGTATTTT
>TRBV7-9|-|TRBD1|TRBJ1-2
CASSPLWDSNYGYTF
TGTGCCAGCAGCCCCCTCTGGGACAGCAACTATGGCTACACCTTC
>TRBV2|once|TRBD1|TRBJ1-4
CASSASYRGKLFF
TGTGCCAGCAGTGCCAGCTACAGGGGAAAACTGTTTTTT
>TRBV19|-|-|TRBJ2-4
CASSMGGAAKNIQYF
TGTGCCAGTAGTATGGGGGGGGCAGCCAAAAACATTCAGTACTTC
>TRBV5-4|few|-|TRBJ1-1
CASSVDLEGSEAFF
TGTGCCAGCAGCGTTGATTTGGAGGGGTCTGAAGCTTTCTTT